This passage covers 9 T cell receptor beta chains from one sample sequenced in a study of CD8 T cells in ankylosing spondylitis. TCRdb reprocessed the 5' RACE reads via MiXCR and lists one record per CDR3 protein. The table lists about 140,000 distinct CDR3 sequences, about an eighth of them singletons. The sequencing input was blood, either unsorted or a sorted T cell fraction (not recorded which). The receptors shown here come from a female donor with ankylosing spondylitis or in good health (not recorded which).

This clonotype came up many times. V usage is TRBV12-3 or TRBV12-4 and J usage is TRBJ1-5; D remains ambiguous. CDR3 size: 14 residues. V shed 2 bases and J shed 1 base, with 6 bases lying between them. CDR3 coding DNA: TGTGCCAGCAGTTTAAGGGCCAGCAATCAGCCCCAGCATTTT. This codes for CASSLRASNQPQHF.

This clonotype was detected only a few times. The chain combines TRBV18 with TRBJ2-1; D gene unclear. This CDR3 has 12 amino acids. The V gene's germline CDR1 is KGHSH and CDR2 LQKENI. V was cut by 5 bases and J by 9 bases, with 11 bases left in between. CDR3 residues: CASSTSQLEQFF. The CDR3 DNA reads as TGTGCCAGCTCAACCTCTCAACTTGAGCAGTTCTTC.

This clonotype was recorded many times. The genes are TRBV7-8 and TRBJ2-1, with 9 bases identical to TRBD1. The germline V gene has CDR1 SGHVS and CDR2 FQNEAQ. CDR3 length equals 14 residues. The V segment lost 1 base and the J segment 7 bases; nucleotides outside the gene matches: 2. In DNA form, the CDR3 reads TGTGCCAGCAGCTTAGACAGGGGGCTAAATGAGCAGTTCTTC. This translates into CASSLDRGLNEQFF.

This clonotype came up many times. The gene calls are TRBV7-8 and TRBJ2-7, with 8 bases matching TRBD2. Germline V gene sequence: CDR1 SGHVS, CDR2 FQNEAQ. This CDR3 is built from 15 residues. The V gene end was trimmed by 6 bases and the J gene end by 6 bases; junction bases not matched to a gene: 13. This chain's CDR3 is CASREAGDAFPEQYF. The CDR3 DNA is TGTGCCAGCAGGGAAGCGGGAGATGCCTTTCCCGAGCAGTACTTC.

This clonotype has a count of ten or more. This chain links TRBV7-3 with TRBJ2-5; TRBD2 matches 10 bases. The CDR3 has 16 amino acids. The V segment lost 1 base and the J segment 3 bases; nucleotides outside the gene matches: 5. Looked up from germline, CDR1 is SGHTA and CDR2 is FQGTGA. CDR3: CASSLNPSGGKETQYF. CDR3 coding DNA: TGTGCCAGCAGCTTAAACCCTAGCGGGGGCAAAGAGACCCAGTACTTC.

This clonotype was counted ten times or more. The V gene is TRBV12-3 or TRBV12-4, the J gene TRBJ1-1; D might be TRBD1 (5 bases). V was clipped by 5 bases and J by 0 bases, with 10 bases between them. The CDR3 runs to 14 residues. In nucleotides, the CDR3 is TGTGCCAGCAGTGCGGGGGGAATGAACACTGAAGCTTTCTTT. Protein product: CASSAGGMNTEAFF.

This clonotype was seen ten or more times. The chain combines TRBV18 with TRBJ2-7; 7 bases align to TRBD1. The length of the CDR3 is 15 residues. Germline assignment: CDR1 KGHSH and CDR2 LQKENI. V shed 5 bases, J shed 3 bases, and the junction held 10 bases outside the gene matches. DNA for the CDR3: TGTGCCAGCTCAGTGTGGACAGGAGGTGACTACGAGCAGTACTTC. It specifies CASSVWTGGDYEQYF.

This clonotype was seen repeatedly, ten times or more. The V call is TRBV5-1, the J call TRBJ1-3, with TRBD1 as a possible D gene (6 bases). The germline V gene has CDR1 SGHRS and CDR2 YFSETQ. V lost 4 bases, J lost 4 bases, and 24 bases lay in between. The CDR3 loop spans 18 amino acids. DNA for the CDR3: TGCGCCAGCAGCCCTACTGGCCGGGGGCGGATAGACGGAAACACCATATATTTT. Translation: CASSPTGRGRIDGNTIYF.

The rearrangement joins TRBV5-1 to TRBJ2-7, with 8 bases fitting TRBD1. CDR3 size: 14 residues. Germline V gene sequence: CDR1 SGHRS, CDR2 YFSETQ. The ends lost 3 bases at V and 5 bases at J; junction bases unmatched: 7. CDR3 loop: CASSYATGGNEQYF. In DNA, the CDR3 is TGCGCCAGCAGCTACGCAACAGGGGGGAACGAGCAGTACTTC.